What follows are 6 T cell receptor beta chains derived from one specimen sequenced in a study of beta chain features in type 1 diabetes. What was sequenced were expressed TCRB transcripts, since all of the isolated RNA had been reverse transcribed. Sequencing used immunoSEQ multiplex PCR; TCRdb keeps in-frame clones, though not all of them. Seen here are under 450,000 clones, roughly 16% observed once, and the top ten hold 0.019%. The sample taken for sequencing was naive CD4+ T cells from blood. Receptors originate from a young woman in good health.

The CDR3 coding sequence is TGTGCCAGCAGTTACGTAGATCGTGAGCAGTTCTTC. It yields the protein CASSYVDREQFF. The chain uses TRBV6-5 and TRBJ2-1; the D is unclear. This CDR3 has 12 residues. Looked up from germline, CDR1 is MNHEY and CDR2 is SVGAGI. Trimming removed 2 bases from V and 9 bases from J, with 8 bases in between.

The chain employs TRBV27 and TRBJ2-7; D is undetermined. The V end was cut by 5 bases, the J end by 5 bases, with 13 bases between. The CDR3 spans 13 residues. Germline loops: CDR1 MNHEY, CDR2 SMNVEV (reference sequence). For the CDR3, the DNA is TGTGCCAGCAGTCCCCAACCCTCTAACGAGCAGTACTTC. Residues: CASSPQPSNEQYF.

In this sample, this clone turned up a few times. The V call is TRBV18, the J call TRBJ2-1; the match to TRBD2 covers 11 bases. The V gene's germline CDR1 is KGHSH and CDR2 LQKENI. The CDR3 loop spans 17 amino acids. Trimming took 3 bases from V and 7 from J; bases not matched to a gene: 11. CDR3 in DNA: TGTGCCAGCTCACCTAGGACTAGCGGGCCCTGGGGGAATGAGCAGTTCTTC. Amino acids: CASSPRTSGPWGNEQFF.

V and J are TRBV9 and TRBJ2-5, with D perhaps matching TRBD2 (6 bases). The germline V gene encodes CDR1 SGDLS and CDR2 YYNGEE. The CDR3 length is 16 residues. Trimming took off 3 bases at V and 5 bases at J, with 20 bases between the two ends. CDR3 amino acids: CASSASLAGGAETQYF. The CDR3 DNA is TGTGCCAGCAGCGCCTCGCTAGCCGGGGGAGCGGAGACCCAGTACTTC. Complete variable domain (other parts from reference TRBV9 and TRBJ2-5): DSGVTQTPKHLITATGQRVTLRCSPRSGDLSVYWYQQSLDQGLQFLIQYYNGEERAKGNILERFSAQQFPDLHSELNLSSLELGDSALYFCASSASLAGGAETQYFGPGTRLLVL.

This rearrangement joins TRBV7-9 to TRBJ2-1; D perhaps matches TRBD2 (5 bases). This CDR3 comprises 15 residues. Per the germline V gene, CDR1 is SEHNR and CDR2 is FQNEAQ (reference sequence). The V end lost 3 bases, the J end lost 7 bases, and 16 bases lay between the germline ends. The CDR3 reads CASSLEPLAGNEQFF. The CDR3 DNA reads as TGTGCCAGCAGCTTGGAACCCCTAGCTGGTAATGAGCAGTTCTTC.

The CDR3 DNA follows: TGCGCCAGCAGCTCGGGACAGGTAGGGAATGAGCAGTTCTTC. Translating gives CASSSGQVGNEQFF. V gene TRBV5-1 combines with J gene TRBJ2-1; 8 nucleotides line up with TRBD1. The V gene end was trimmed by 3 bases and the J gene end by 7 bases; junction bases not matched to a gene: 6. The CDR3 has 14 amino acids. Germline V gene lookup returns CDR1 SGHRS and CDR2 YFSETQ.